The 6 T cell receptor beta chains given below trace back to one sample, sequenced in a study of cytomegalovirus exposure and HLA in healthy donors. Data came from immunoSEQ multiplex PCR; TCRdb stores just in-frame clones and leaves some out. The sample contains a few hundred thousand clones, 70% to 90% of which appear only once. The sequenced material came from PBMCs. The receptors stem from a man aged 25-45 years in good health and CMV-seronegative.

This clone was observed once. This sequence joins TRBV21-1 and TRBJ1-5; no check of the table's D call, TRBD1, against the DNA was made. TRBV21-1 has pseudogene status. This CDR3 region has 16 residues. The CDR3 sequence is CASSKKKDRGNQPQHF. As DNA, the CDR3 is TGTGCCAGCAGCAAAAAAAAAGACAGGGGAAATCAGCCCCAGCATTTT.

The V and J genes are TRBV2 and TRBJ2-7, with D possibly TRBD1 on 6 matching bases. The CDR3 consists of 17 residues. CDR1 is SNHLY and CDR2 is FYNNEI in the germline V gene. V lost 1 base and J 2 bases, leaving 18 bases between the germline ends. Here the CDR3 reads CASSEGGTRVGTYEQYF. The CDR3 DNA reads TGTGCCAGCAGTGAAGGGGGGACAAGGGTTGGGACCTACGAGCAGTACTTC.

The table lists this clone with a count of one. The chain recombines TRBV5-6 with TRBJ1-1; D not certain. V was pared by 0 bases and J by 5 bases, with 11 bases between. CDR1 is SGHDT, CDR2 YYEEEE, per germline. The CDR3 is made up of 14 amino acids. The CDR3 reads CASSLGKRGTEAFF. CDR3 sequence (DNA): TGTGCCAGCAGCTTGGGAAAGAGAGGGACTGAAGCTTTCTTT.

This chain uses TRBV12-5 with TRBJ1-5; TRBD1 is a possible D gene (5 bases). Trimming removed 0 bases at V and 0 bases at J, with 12 bases between. CDR3 length: 17 residues. The germline V gene has CDR1 LGHNT and CDR2 FRNRAP. CDR3 bases: TGTGCTAGTGGTTTGGTACGGGGGTCGGATAGCAATCAGCCCCAGCATTTT. Residues: CASGLVRGSDSNQPQHF.

This chain links TRBV7-2 with TRBJ2-7; 7 bases match TRBD1. The CDR3 extends over 15 amino acids. Germline V CDR1 and CDR2: SGHTA, FQGNSA. The J segment lost 5 bases and the V segment lost 3 bases, leaving 10 bases of the junction unmatched. CDR3 in amino acids: CASSFGQERVHEQYF. The CDR3 DNA reads as TGTGCCAGCAGCTTCGGACAGGAGAGGGTCCACGAGCAGTACTTC.

CDR3 in DNA: TGCGCCAGCAGCCGGACAGGCATGAACACTGAAGCTTTCTTT. Translated, it gives CASSRTGMNTEAFF. This chain links TRBV5-1 with TRBJ1-1; 7 nucleotides line up with TRBD1. CDR3 size: 14 residues. CDR1 and CDR2 from the germline V gene are SGHRS and YFSETQ. Trimming cost V 4 bases and J 0 bases; bases outside gene matches: 3.